The sequence of this T cell receptor beta chain was determined in a study of T cell responses to AZD1222 COVID-19 vaccine. In germline, CDR1 is LGHNA, CDR2 YNFKEQ. V was cut by 4 bases and J by 5 bases, with 14 bases left in between. CDR3 length equals 14 residues. Clones were read by immunoSEQ multiplex PCR, and TCRdb kept only the in-frame ones, dropping some. In the table there are fewer than 95,000 clones, about 91% of which are singletons. The chain has TRBV4-2 and TRBJ2-5; the D gene is possibly TRBD2 (7 bases). Specimen: peripheral blood, collected 28 days after the second AZD1222 dose. This clonotype was sampled from an adult who received the AZD1222 COVID-19 vaccine. In nucleotides, the CDR3 is TGTGCCAGCAGCCTGGGGGGGGCCGGCGAGACCCAGTACTTC. Translated: CASSLGGAGETQYF.